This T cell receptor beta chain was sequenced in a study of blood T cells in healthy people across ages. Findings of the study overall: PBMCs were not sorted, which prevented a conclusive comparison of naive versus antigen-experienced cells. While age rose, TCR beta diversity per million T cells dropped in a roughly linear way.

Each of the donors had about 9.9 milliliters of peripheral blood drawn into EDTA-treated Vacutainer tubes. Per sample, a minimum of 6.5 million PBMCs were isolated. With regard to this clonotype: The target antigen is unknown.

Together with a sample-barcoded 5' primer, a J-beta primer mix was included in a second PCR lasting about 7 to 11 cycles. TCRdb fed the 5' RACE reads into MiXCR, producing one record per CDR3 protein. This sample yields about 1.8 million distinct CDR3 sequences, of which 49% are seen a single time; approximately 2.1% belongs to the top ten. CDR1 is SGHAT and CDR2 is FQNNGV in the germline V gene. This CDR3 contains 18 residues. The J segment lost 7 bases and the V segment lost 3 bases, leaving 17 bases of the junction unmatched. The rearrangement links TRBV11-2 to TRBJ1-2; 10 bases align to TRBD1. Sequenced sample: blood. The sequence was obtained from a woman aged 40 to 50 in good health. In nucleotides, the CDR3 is TGTGCCAGCAGCTTGGAGGTCGGGACAGGGGCCGGGAAGCGTGGCTACACCTTC. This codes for CASSLEVGTGAGKRGYTF. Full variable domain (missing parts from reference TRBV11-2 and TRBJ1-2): EAGVAQSPRYKIIEKRQSVAFWCNPISGHATLYWYQQILGQGPKLLIQFQNNGVVDDSQLPKDRFSAERLKGVDSTLKIQPAKLEDSAVYLCASSLEVGTGAGKRGYTFGSGTRLTVV.